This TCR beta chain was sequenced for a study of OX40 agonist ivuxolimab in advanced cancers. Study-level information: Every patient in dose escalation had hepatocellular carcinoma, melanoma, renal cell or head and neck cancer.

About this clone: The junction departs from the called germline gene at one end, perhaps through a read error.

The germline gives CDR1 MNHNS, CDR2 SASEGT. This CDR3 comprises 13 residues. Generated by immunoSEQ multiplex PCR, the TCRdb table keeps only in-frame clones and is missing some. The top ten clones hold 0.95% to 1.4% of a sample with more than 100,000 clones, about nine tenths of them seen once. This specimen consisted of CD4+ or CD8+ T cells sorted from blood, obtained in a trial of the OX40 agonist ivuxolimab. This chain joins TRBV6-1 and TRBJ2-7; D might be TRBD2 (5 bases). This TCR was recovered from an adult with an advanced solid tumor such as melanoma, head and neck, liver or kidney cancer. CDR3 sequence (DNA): TGTGCCAGCAGTGAAGTCGGATCCTCCCGGGGTGACTTC. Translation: CASSEVGSSRGDF.